This T cell receptor beta chain was observed in a study of blood T cells in healthy people across ages. Study-wide results and caveats: Versus aged donors, long-lived donors had higher diversity and more naive CD4+ cells.

It was with a sample-barcoded 5' primer and a J-beta primer mix that a second PCR of roughly 7 to 12 cycles was run. The template-switch adaptor, which had 12 random nucleotides, put a tag on each cDNA molecule. TCRdb processed the 5' RACE reads anew with MiXCR; each CDR3 protein has one entry. Of around 670,000 distinct CDR3 sequences in the sample, about 28% were seen once. This clonotype was detected a few times. The antigen remains undetermined. Germline loops: CDR1 DFQATT, CDR2 SNEGSKA (reference sequence). The CDR3 is 11 residues long. V dropped 6 bases and J dropped 7 bases, with 12 bases sitting between them.

The V call is TRBV20-1, the J call TRBJ1-2, with D possibly TRBD1 on 5 matching bases. Sequenced material: blood. The receptor was derived from a woman over 75 in good health. As DNA, the CDR3 is TGCAGTGCGGGGGTGGGGAGTGGCTACACCTTC. Translating it yields CSAGVGSGYTF.